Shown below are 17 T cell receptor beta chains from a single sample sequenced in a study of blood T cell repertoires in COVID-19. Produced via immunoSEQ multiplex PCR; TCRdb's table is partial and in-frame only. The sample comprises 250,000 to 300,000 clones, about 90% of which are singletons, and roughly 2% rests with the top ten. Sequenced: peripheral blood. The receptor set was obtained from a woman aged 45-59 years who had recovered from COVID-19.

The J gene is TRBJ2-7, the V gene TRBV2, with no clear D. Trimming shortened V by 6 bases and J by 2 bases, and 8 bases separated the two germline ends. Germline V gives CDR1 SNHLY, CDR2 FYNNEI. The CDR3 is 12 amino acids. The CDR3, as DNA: TGTGCCAGCAGACGGGTTGCCTACGAGCAGTACTTC. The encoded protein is CASRRVAYEQYF.

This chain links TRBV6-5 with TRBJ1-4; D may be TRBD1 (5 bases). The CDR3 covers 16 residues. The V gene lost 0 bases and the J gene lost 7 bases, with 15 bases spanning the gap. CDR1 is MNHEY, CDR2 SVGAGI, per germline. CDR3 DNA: TGTGCCAGCAGTTACTCGATGGCAGGGTCAGGTGAAAAACTGTTTTTT. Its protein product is CASSYSMAGSGEKLFF.

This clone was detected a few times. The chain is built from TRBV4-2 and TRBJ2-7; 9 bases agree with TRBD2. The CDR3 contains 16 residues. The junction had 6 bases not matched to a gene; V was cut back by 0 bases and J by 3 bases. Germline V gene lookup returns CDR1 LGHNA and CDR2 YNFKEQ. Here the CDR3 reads CASSQDGVAGVYEQYF. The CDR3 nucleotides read TGTGCCAGCAGCCAAGATGGAGTAGCGGGAGTCTACGAGCAGTACTTC.

The DNA for the CDR3 is TGTGCCAGCAGCTTGGGAGCCCCTGGTAAGCAGTACTTC. Its translation: CASSLGAPGKQYF. The rearrangement joins TRBV5-6 to TRBJ2-7, with no clear D. This CDR3 region has 13 residues. Germline-derived CDR1 and CDR2 are SGHDT and YYEEEE. V lost 0 bases and J lost 8, with 12 bases in between.

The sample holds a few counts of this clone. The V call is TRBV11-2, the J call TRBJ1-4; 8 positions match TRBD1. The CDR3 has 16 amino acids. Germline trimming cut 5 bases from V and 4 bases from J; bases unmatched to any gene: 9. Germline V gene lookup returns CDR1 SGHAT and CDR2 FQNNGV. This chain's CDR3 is CASSDRDRSFNEKLFF. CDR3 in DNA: TGTGCCAGCAGCGACCGGGACAGGAGTTTTAATGAAAAACTGTTTTTT.

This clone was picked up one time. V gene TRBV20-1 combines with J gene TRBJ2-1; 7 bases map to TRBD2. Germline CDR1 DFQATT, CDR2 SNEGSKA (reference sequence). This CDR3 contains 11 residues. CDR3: CRGGAGNEQFF. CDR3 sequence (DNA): TGCAGGGGGGGAGCGGGAAATGAGCAGTTCTTC.

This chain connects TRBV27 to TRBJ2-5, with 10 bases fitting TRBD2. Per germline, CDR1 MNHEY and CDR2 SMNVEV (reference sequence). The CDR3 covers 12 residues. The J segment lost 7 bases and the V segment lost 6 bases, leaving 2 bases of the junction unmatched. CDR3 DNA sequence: TGTGCCAGCAGCCCTAGCGGGGGGACCCAGTACTTC. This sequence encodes CASSPSGGTQYF.

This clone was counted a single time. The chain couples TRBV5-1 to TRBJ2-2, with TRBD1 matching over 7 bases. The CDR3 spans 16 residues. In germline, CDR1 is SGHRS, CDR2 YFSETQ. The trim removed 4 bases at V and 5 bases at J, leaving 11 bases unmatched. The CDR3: CASSLLEGGPTGELFF. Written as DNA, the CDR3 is TGCGCCAGCAGCCTCCTAGAAGGGGGCCCTACCGGGGAGCTGTTTTTT.

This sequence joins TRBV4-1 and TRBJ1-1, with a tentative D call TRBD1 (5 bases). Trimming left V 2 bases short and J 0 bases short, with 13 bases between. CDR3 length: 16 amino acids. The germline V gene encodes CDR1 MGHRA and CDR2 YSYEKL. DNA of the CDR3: TGCGCCAGCAGCCAAACGGGGGGTCAAATGAACACTGAAGCTTTCTTT. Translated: CASSQTGGQMNTEAFF.

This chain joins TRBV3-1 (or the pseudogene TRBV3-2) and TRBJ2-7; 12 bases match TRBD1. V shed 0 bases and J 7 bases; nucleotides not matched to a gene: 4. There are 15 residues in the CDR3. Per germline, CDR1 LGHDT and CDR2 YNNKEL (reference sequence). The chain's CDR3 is CASSQEGQGAGEQYF. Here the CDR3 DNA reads TGTGCCAGCAGCCAAGAGGGACAGGGGGCGGGTGAGCAGTACTTC.

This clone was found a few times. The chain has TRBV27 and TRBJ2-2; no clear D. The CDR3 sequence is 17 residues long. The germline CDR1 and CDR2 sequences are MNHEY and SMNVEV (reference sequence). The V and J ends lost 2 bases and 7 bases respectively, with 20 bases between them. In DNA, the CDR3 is TGTGCCAGCAGTTTAACCCTGGTTAGCTCAAAGCGCGGGGAGCTGTTTTTT. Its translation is CASSLTLVSSKRGELFF.

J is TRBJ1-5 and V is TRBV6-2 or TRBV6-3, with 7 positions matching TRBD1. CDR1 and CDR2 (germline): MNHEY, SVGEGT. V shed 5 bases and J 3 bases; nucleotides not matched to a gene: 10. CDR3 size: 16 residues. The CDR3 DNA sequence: TGTGCCAGCAGTCAAACATCGGGACAGCACAATCAGCCCCAGCATTTT. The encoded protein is CASSQTSGQHNQPQHF.

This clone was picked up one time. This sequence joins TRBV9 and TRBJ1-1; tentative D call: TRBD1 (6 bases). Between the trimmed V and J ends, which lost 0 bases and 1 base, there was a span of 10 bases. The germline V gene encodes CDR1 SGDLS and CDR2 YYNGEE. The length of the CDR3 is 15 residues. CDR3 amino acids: CASSVAPTGNTEAFF. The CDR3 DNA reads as TGTGCCAGCAGCGTAGCTCCGACAGGGAACACTGAAGCTTTCTTT. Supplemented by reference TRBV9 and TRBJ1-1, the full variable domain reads DSGVTQTPKHLITATGQRVTLRCSPRSGDLSVYWYQQSLDQGLQFLIQYYNGEERAKGNILERFSAQQFPDLHSELNLSSLELGDSALYFCASSVAPTGNTEAFFGQGTRLTVV.

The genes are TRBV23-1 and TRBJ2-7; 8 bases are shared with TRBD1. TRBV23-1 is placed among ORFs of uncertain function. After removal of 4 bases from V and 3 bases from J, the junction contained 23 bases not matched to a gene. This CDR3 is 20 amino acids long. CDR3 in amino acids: CASSPPKGQAPYGGGYEQYF. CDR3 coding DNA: TGCGCCAGCAGTCCCCCAAAGGGACAGGCACCCTACGGCGGTGGCTACGAGCAGTACTTC.

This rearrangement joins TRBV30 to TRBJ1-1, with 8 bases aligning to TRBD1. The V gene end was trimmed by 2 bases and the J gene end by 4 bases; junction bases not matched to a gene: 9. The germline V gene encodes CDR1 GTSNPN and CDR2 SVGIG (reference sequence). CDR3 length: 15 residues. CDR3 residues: CAWSHDSGGFTEAFF. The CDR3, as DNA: TGTGCCTGGAGTCATGACTCAGGGGGCTTCACTGAAGCTTTCTTT.

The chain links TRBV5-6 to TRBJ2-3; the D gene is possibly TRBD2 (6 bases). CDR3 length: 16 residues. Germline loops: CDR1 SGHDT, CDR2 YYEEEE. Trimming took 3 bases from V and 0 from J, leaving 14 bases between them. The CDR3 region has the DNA TGTGCCAGCAGCTGGGCTACGGGAGCTAGCACAGATACGCAGTATTTT. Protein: CASSWATGASTDTQYF. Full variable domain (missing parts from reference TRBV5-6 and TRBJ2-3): DAGVTQSPTHLIKTRGQQVTLRCSPKSGHDTVSWYQQALGQGPQFIFQYYEEEERQRGNFPDRFSGHQFPNYSSELNVNALLLGDSALYLCASSWATGASTDTQYFGPGTRLTVL.

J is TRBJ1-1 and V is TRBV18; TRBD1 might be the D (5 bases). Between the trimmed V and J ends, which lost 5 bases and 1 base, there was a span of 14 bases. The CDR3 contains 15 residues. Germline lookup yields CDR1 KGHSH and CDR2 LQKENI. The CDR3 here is CASSSKGAWNTEAFF. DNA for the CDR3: TGTGCCAGCTCAAGCAAAGGGGCTTGGAACACTGAAGCTTTCTTT.